The 27 T cell receptor beta chains below were found in one sample sequenced in a study of shared clonotypes between healthy human individuals. TCRdb's table, derived via immunoSEQ multiplex PCR, lists solely in-frame clones and lacks some. Of some 2,500,000 clones in the sample, under 95% were seen once. The sample comprised naive CD4+ T cells from PBMCs. Subset described: CD45RA+ positively selected. These receptors came from a man younger than 35 in good health. Some clones in this sample may be carry-over from other donors' samples.

The chain carries TRBV28 and TRBJ2-1, with 7 bases that match TRBD2. The germline gives CDR1 MDHEN, CDR2 SYDVKM. The CDR3 covers 15 residues. Unmatched junction bases numbered 8, after V lost 1 base and J lost 8 bases. CDR3: CASSLSGGSGYEQFF. As DNA, the CDR3 is TGTGCCAGCAGTTTATCGGGCGGGAGTGGCTATGAGCAGTTCTTC.

The chain is built from TRBV18 and TRBJ2-6; perhaps D is TRBD1 or TRBD2 (5 bases each). Germline loops: CDR1 KGHSH, CDR2 LQKENI. This CDR3 comprises 16 residues. V was cut by 3 bases and J by 5 bases, with 14 bases left in between. The CDR3 spells CASSPGDLFRANVLTF. The DNA of the CDR3 is TGTGCCAGCTCACCGGGGGACCTCTTTCGGGCCAACGTCCTGACTTTC.

This clone was seen a handful of times. The V call is TRBV9, the J call TRBJ1-1; 8 bases agree with TRBD1. The CDR3 consists of 15 residues. V shed 4 bases, J shed 4 bases, and the junction held 9 bases outside the gene matches. Germline CDR1 is SGDLS and CDR2 is YYNGEE. As DNA, the CDR3 is TGTGCCAGCAGCCCGCGACAGGGGAGGATCACTGAAGCTTTCTTT. It translates to CASSPRQGRITEAFF. Full variable domain (remainder filled in from reference TRBV9 and TRBJ1-1): DSGVTQTPKHLITATGQRVTLRCSPRSGDLSVYWYQQSLDQGLQFLIQYYNGEERAKGNILERFSAQQFPDLHSELNLSSLELGDSALYFCASSPRQGRITEAFFGQGTRLTVV.

This clone was observed once. V usage is TRBV5-1 and J usage is TRBJ2-1, with 9 positions matching TRBD2. V dropped 5 bases and J dropped 5; count of bases not matched to a gene: 8. The CDR3 runs to 15 residues. CDR1 is SGHRS and CDR2 is YFSETQ in the germline V gene. The DNA of the CDR3 is TGCGCCAGCAGAACTAGCGGGTCTCCTAACAATGAGCAGTTCTTC. Translation gives CASRTSGSPNNEQFF.

This rearrangement joins TRBV4-2 to TRBJ1-5; D ambiguous. CDR1 and CDR2 from the germline V gene are LGHNA and YNFKEQ. The germline V and J ends were trimmed by 2 bases and 6 bases, with 5 bases remaining between them. The CDR3 spans 12 residues. The CDR3 coding sequence is TGTGCCAGCAGCCAAACTTCTCAGCCCCAGCATTTT. Translation gives CASSQTSQPQHF.

This chain links TRBV21-1 with TRBJ2-7; the table gives TRBD2 as D, unverified against the DNA. TRBV21-1 has pseudogene status. The CDR3 consists of 15 residues. The CDR3 sequence: CASSTRTSTSYEQYF. The CDR3 DNA sequence: TGTGCCAGCAGCACTCGGACTAGTACGTCCTACGAGCAGTACTTC.

On this clone itself: Other DNA sequences in this sample translate to the same CDR3. The chain uses TRBV5-1 and TRBJ2-7; perhaps TRBD2 as D (6 bases). Trimming pared 1 base from V and 2 bases from J, leaving 7 bases between. Germline V gives CDR1 SGHRS, CDR2 YFSETQ. The length of the CDR3 is 13 residues. The chain's CDR3 is CASSLSSAYEQYF. CDR3 in DNA: TGCGCCAGCAGCTTGTCTAGCGCCTACGAGCAGTACTTC.

V is TRBV6-5 and J is TRBJ2-3; D might be TRBD2 (7 bases). Trimming removed 2 bases from V and 7 bases from J, with 16 bases in between. Germline V gene data show CDR1 as MNHEY and CDR2 as SVGAGI. The CDR3 is made up of 15 amino acids. This chain's CDR3 is CASSYGGGRPNTQYF. The DNA for the CDR3 is TGTGCCAGCAGTTACGGGGGCGGGAGACCGAATACGCAGTATTTT.

V gene TRBV30 combines with J gene TRBJ2-5, with TRBD1 matching 10 bases. Trimming cost V 0 bases and J 1 base; bases outside gene matches: 2. Germline-derived CDR1 and CDR2 are GTSNPN and SVGIG (reference sequence). The CDR3 spans 15 residues. The CDR3 nucleotides are TGTGCCTGGAGTGTCCGGACAGGGGGCCAAGAGACCCAGTACTTC. Encoded protein: CAWSVRTGGQETQYF.

The chain recombines TRBV6-5 with TRBJ2-1, with D maybe TRBD2 (7 bases). Germline V gene lookup returns CDR1 MNHEY and CDR2 SVGAGI. The V gene lost 5 bases and the J gene lost 7 bases, with 12 bases spanning the gap. The CDR3 contains 13 residues. CDR3: CASSLRGANEQFF. The CDR3 DNA is TGTGCCAGCAGTCTACGGGGGGCTAATGAGCAGTTCTTC.

This rearrangement joins TRBV29-1 to TRBJ1-4; D is perhaps TRBD1 (6 bases). The V gene's germline CDR1 is SQVTM and CDR2 ANQGSEA. Trimming shortened V by 4 bases and J by 7 bases, and 13 bases separated the two germline ends. The length of the CDR3 is 13 residues. The CDR3 loop is CSVVYREGEKLFF. CDR3 coding DNA: TGCAGCGTTGTTTACAGGGAAGGTGAAAAACTGTTTTTT.

To note about this clone: The same CDR3 is also encoded by other DNA sequences in this sample. The V gene is TRBV30, the J gene TRBJ1-1; no reliable D call. The germline V gene encodes CDR1 GTSNPN and CDR2 SVGIG (reference sequence). Trimming took off 0 bases at V and 5 bases at J, with 7 bases between the two ends. This CDR3 region has 12 residues. The CDR3: CAWSVPWTEAFF. The CDR3, as DNA: TGTGCCTGGAGTGTCCCGTGGACTGAAGCTTTCTTT.

The chain uses TRBV2 and TRBJ2-7; D is perhaps TRBD2 (6 bases). The CDR3 sequence is 14 residues long. V was cut by 2 bases and J by 4 bases, with 12 bases left in between. The germline CDR1 and CDR2 sequences are SNHLY and FYNNEI. The CDR3 bases are TGTGCCAGCAGTGAATCGGGGGAAACGTACGAGCAGTACTTC. This codes for CASSESGETYEQYF.

This chain joins TRBV5-5 and TRBJ1-1, with D perhaps matching TRBD1 (6 bases). Trimming removed 2 bases from V and 1 base from J, with 21 bases in between. Germline V gene data show CDR1 as SGHKS and CDR2 as YYEKEE (reference sequence). This CDR3 has 18 amino acids. The CDR3 here is CASSFLFDSRGENTEAFF. DNA for the CDR3: TGTGCCAGCAGCTTTCTATTCGATTCGAGGGGGGAGAACACTGAAGCTTTCTTT.

This chain joins TRBV7-9 and TRBJ1-4; D remains unclear. The CDR3 spans 14 residues. Germline CDR1 reads SEHNR; CDR2 reads FQNEAQ (reference sequence). With 3 bases removed from V and 7 bases from J, the gap between germline ends came to 12 bases. The CDR3 coding sequence is TGTGCCAGCAGCTTGGCAGGCGGGGTTGAAAAACTGTTTTTT. Protein sequence: CASSLAGGVEKLFF.

This clone was seen only once. The rearrangement uses TRBV7-2 and TRBJ2-1, with 7 bases identical to TRBD2. CDR3 size: 16 residues. Germline V CDR1 and CDR2: SGHTA, FQGNSA. J was trimmed by 0 bases and V by 4 bases; bases with no gene match: 6. CDR3 coding DNA: TGTGCCAGCAGCTCATATACTAGCGCCTCCTACAATGAGCAGTTCTTC. Translation: CASSSYTSASYNEQFF.

This chain joins TRBV11-2 and TRBJ2-5; D is unresolved. Germline values: CDR1 SGHAT, CDR2 FQNNGV. The V end was cut by 5 bases, the J end by 0 bases, with 13 bases between. The CDR3 consists of 15 residues. The CDR3 DNA reads as TGTGCCAGCAGCCAGACGACCGGGTACCAAGAGACCCAGTACTTC. This gives the protein CASSQTTGYQETQYF. The whole variable domain, remainder taken from reference TRBV11-2 and TRBJ2-5, is EAGVAQSPRYKIIEKRQSVAFWCNPISGHATLYWYQQILGQGPKLLIQFQNNGVVDDSQLPKDRFSAERLKGVDSTLKIQPAKLEDSAVYLCASSQTTGYQETQYFGPGTRLLVL.

The rearrangement links TRBV11-2 to TRBJ2-2; D uncertain. The CDR3 contains 14 residues. In germline, CDR1 is SGHAT, CDR2 FQNNGV. V lost 4 bases to trimming and J lost 7 bases, with 13 bases between them. CDR3 amino acids: CASSSLVRVGELFF. Written as DNA, the CDR3 is TGTGCCAGCAGCTCCCTAGTCCGGGTCGGGGAGCTGTTTTTT.

The rearrangement joins TRBV5-8 to TRBJ1-1, with D hard to call. The V end lost 1 base, the J end lost 1 base, and 8 bases lay between the germline ends. Germline V gives CDR1 SGHTS, CDR2 YDEGEE. The length of the CDR3 is 14 residues. DNA of the CDR3: TGTGCCAGCAGCTTGTTGGGTAGGAACACTGAAGCTTTCTTT. Its translation: CASSLLGRNTEAFF.

The chain carries TRBV29-1 and TRBJ2-3; D may be TRBD1 (6 bases). V dropped 6 bases and J dropped 4 bases, with 14 bases sitting between them. CDR1 and CDR2 from the germline V gene are SQVTM and ANQGSEA. CDR3 size: 13 residues. CDR3 sequence reads: CSVTGTRADTQYF. The DNA for the CDR3 is TGCAGCGTAACTGGGACACGGGCAGATACGCAGTATTTT.

The J gene is TRBJ1-2, the V gene TRBV30; D is possibly TRBD1 (5 bases). CDR3 length: 15 amino acids. V gave up 4 bases and J gave up 1 base, with 16 bases separating them. The germline gives CDR1 GTSNPN, CDR2 SVGIG (reference sequence). The CDR3 loop is CAWTYLRDGNYGYTF. The CDR3 DNA is TGTGCCTGGACCTACCTCCGGGACGGTAACTATGGCTACACCTTC.

The sample holds one count of this clone. The rearrangement uses TRBV5-6 and TRBJ1-5, with TRBD1 matching 7 bases. Germline V lookup: CDR1 SGHDT, CDR2 YYEEEE. The CDR3 covers 15 residues. Unmatched junction bases numbered 3, after V lost 3 bases and J lost 0 bases. For the CDR3, the DNA is TGTGCCAGCAGCTGGACAGGTACTAGCAATCAGCCCCAGCATTTT. The encoded protein is CASSWTGTSNQPQHF.

There are a few counts of this clone. This chain links TRBV7-9 with TRBJ1-1; TRBD1 is a possible D gene (6 bases). Germline V lookup: CDR1 SEHNR, CDR2 FQNEAQ (reference sequence). Trimming stripped 10 bases from V and 0 bases from J, with 15 bases between. This CDR3 has 14 amino acids. Written as DNA, the CDR3 is TGTGCCACCCTGGGGGGGGCGTTGAACACTGAAGCTTTCTTT. Protein sequence: CATLGGALNTEAFF. Drawing the rest from reference TRBV7-9 and TRBJ1-1, the complete variable domain is DTGVSQNPRHKITKRGQNVTFRCDPISEHNRLYWYRQTLGQGPEFLTYFQNEAQLEKSRLLSDRFSAERPKGSFSTLEIQRTEQGDSAMYLCATLGGALNTEAFFGQGTRLTVV.

This clone was recorded once. The V gene is TRBV15, the J gene TRBJ1-4; D is unresolved. The V end lost 4 bases, the J end lost 6 bases, and 12 bases lay between the germline ends. There are 14 residues in the CDR3. Germline assignment: CDR1 LNHNV and CDR2 YYDKDF (reference sequence). For the CDR3, the DNA is TGTGCCACCAGCAACATCCCAGAGGATGAAAAACTGTTTTTT. Its protein is CATSNIPEDEKLFF. The complete variable domain, with remaining parts taken from reference TRBV15 and TRBJ1-4, reads DAMVIQNPRYQVTQFGKPVTLSCSQTLNHNVMYWYQQKSSQAPKLLFHYYDKDFNNEADTPDNFQSRRPNTSFCFLDIRSPGLGDTAMYLCATSNIPEDEKLFFGSGTQLSVL.

The chain links TRBV28 to TRBJ2-1; 14 bases fit TRBD2. The CDR3 has 16 residues. Germline V gene lookup returns CDR1 MDHEN and CDR2 SYDVKM. J was trimmed by 6 bases and V by 7 bases; bases with no gene match: 8. The CDR3 here is CASIGTSGSFFNEQFF. The DNA of the CDR3 is TGTGCCAGCATTGGGACTAGCGGGAGTTTCTTCAATGAGCAGTTCTTC.

This CDR3 reads CASSLASGQQFF. The CDR3, as DNA: TGTGCCAGCAGTTTGGCTAGCGGGCAGCAGTTCTTC. The gene calls are TRBV28 and TRBJ2-1, with 8 positions matching TRBD2. CDR1 is MDHEN, CDR2 SYDVKM, per germline. J gave up 11 bases and V 3 bases, and 3 bases lay outside the gene matches. This CDR3 is built from 12 residues. The full variable domain, with the rest looked up from reference TRBV28 and TRBJ2-1, is DVKVTQSSRYLVKRTGEKVFLECVQDMDHENMFWYRQDPGLGLRLIYFSYDVKMKEKGDIPEGYSVSREKKERFSLILESASTNQTSMYLCASSLASGQQFFGPGTRLTVL.

Note on this clone: The same CDR3 can be traced to other DNA sequences in this sample. This chain connects TRBV5-4 to TRBJ2-6; D gene ambiguous. The germline V and J ends were trimmed by 5 bases and 2 bases, with 8 bases remaining between them. CDR3 length: 14 residues. Germline CDR1 and CDR2: SGHNT and YYREEE (reference sequence). DNA of the CDR3: TGTGCCAGCAGTAGAGGTACTGGGGCCAACGTCCTGACTTTC. It is translated as CASSRGTGANVLTF. The entire variable domain, with the rest obtained from reference TRBV5-4 and TRBJ2-6, is as follows: ETGVTQSPTHLIKTRGQQVTLRCSSQSGHNTVSWYQQALGQGPQFIFQYYREEENGRGNFPPRFSGLQFPNYSSELNVNALELDDSALYLCASSRGTGANVLTFGAGSRLTVL.